The rows below give T cell receptor beta chains drawn from one sample of a study of T cell responses to AZD1222 COVID-19 vaccine. Assay: immunoSEQ multiplex PCR; the TCRdb copy retains only in-frame clones and omits some. The repertoire holds tens of thousands of clones, with roughly 90% as singletons. The sequenced sample was peripheral blood, obtained 28 days after the second AZD1222 dose. These receptors all come from an adult who received the AZD1222 COVID-19 vaccine. Each CDR3 is given with its conserved first and last residue. The D gene is left open where the match is weak. For some rows the clone size is stated as once, few or many, or as a class when expanded; others skip it.

TRBD2	.	TRBJ2-2	TRBV7-2	CASSTVGGTRVGELFF	TGTGCCAGCAGTACCGTCGGGGGGACCAGGGTCGGGGAGCTGTTTTTT
.	.	TRBJ2-7	TRBV2	CASSEDSSSYEQYF	TGTGCCAGCAGTGAAGACTCGTCCTCCTACGAGCAGTACTTC
.	.	TRBJ2-7	TRBV6-1	CASSEGEGVPPYF	TGTGCCAGCAGTGAAGGGGAGGGGGTTCCCCCGTATTTC
TRBD1	.	TRBJ2-1	TRBV19	CASRTWDRGQGEQFF	TGTGCCAGTAGAACCTGGGACAGGGGGCAGGGTGAGCAGTTCTTC
TRBD1	.	TRBJ1-5	TRBV19	CASSNKGASNQPQHF	TGTGCCAGTAGTAACAAGGGGGCGAGCAATCAGCCCCAGCATTTT
.	few	TRBJ1-5	TRBV24-1	CATSAGGRLITPQHF	TGTGCCACCAGTGCGGGGGGCAGGTTGATTACGCCCCAGCATTTT
.	.	TRBJ2-4	TRBV19	CASSRGGAENIQYF	TGTGCCAGTAGTAGGGGGGGGGCGGAAAACATTCAGTACTTC
.	.	TRBJ1-5	TRBV20-1	CSASGQFHQPQHF	TGCAGTGCTAGTGGGCAGTTCCATCAGCCCCAGCATTTT
.	.	TRBJ1-6	TRBV3-1/TRBV3-2	CASSQQDRVNSPLHF	TGTGCCAGCAGCCAACAGGACCGCGTTAATTCACCCCTCCACTTT
.	.	TRBJ1-1	TRBV19	CASSMGGQRTEAFF	TGTGCCAGTAGTATGGGGGGGCAGAGGACTGAAGCTTTCTTT
TRBD1	.	TRBJ1-1	TRBV25-1	CASSESRTGVKNTEAFF	TGTGCCAGCAGTGAATCCCGGACAGGAGTTAAAAACACTGAAGCTTTCTTT
.	.	TRBJ1-5	TRBV19	CASSGGTRNQPQHF	TGTGCCAGTAGTGGCGGGACACGCAATCAGCCCCAGCATTTT
.	.	TRBJ2-3	TRBV6-5	CATSGGGTQYF	TGTGCCACCTCAGGGGGGGGTACGCAGTATTTT
.	.	TRBJ2-2	TRBV5-6	CASSLGRRLNTGELFF	TGTGCCAGCAGCTTGGGACGTAGGCTGAACACCGGGGAGCTGTTTTTT
.	.	TRBJ1-1	TRBV5-3	CARSPPVSLKYTEAFF	TGTGCCAGAAGCCCGCCGGTGTCACTCAAATACACTGAAGCTTTCTTT
TRBD2	.	TRBJ2-1	TRBV29-1	CSAPGLAGGPREQFF	TGCAGCGCCCCGGGACTAGCGGGGGGGCCTCGTGAGCAGTTCTTC
TRBD1	.	TRBJ1-4	TRBV5-1	CASSPGQHNEKLFF	TGCGCCAGCAGCCCGGGACAGCATAATGAAAAACTGTTTTTT
TRBD2	.	TRBJ2-1	TRBV19	CASSIAGLAGGPPIYNEQFF	TGTGCCAGTAGTATTGCCGGACTAGCGGGGGGGCCCCCAATATACAATGAGCAGTTCTTC
.	.	TRBJ2-7	TRBV5-4	CASSFFGRLGNDEQYF	TGTGCCAGCAGCTTCTTTGGTCGACTGGGAAATGACGAGCAGTACTTC
.	.	TRBJ2-2	TRBV3-1/TRBV3-2	CASSHGTGELFF	TGTGCCAGCAGCCATGGCACCGGGGAGCTGTTTTTT
.	.	TRBJ1-1	TRBV6-5	CASGRPSNTEAFF	TGTGCCAGCGGAAGGCCCTCGAACACTGAAGCTTTCTTT
.	.	TRBJ2-3	TRBV7-9	CASSLVSGWTDTQYF	TGTGCCAGCAGCTTAGTGTCAGGGTGGACAGATACGCAGTATTTT
.	.	TRBJ2-2	TRBV28	CASSRAFGELFF	TGTGCCAGCTCCCGGGCGTTCGGGGAGCTGTTTTTT
.	.	TRBJ1-5	TRBV4-2	CASSQVSQVGGSNQPQHF	TGTGCCAGCAGCCAAGTCTCCCAGGTCGGGGGAAGCAATCAGCCCCAGCATTTT
.	.	TRBJ2-2	TRBV11-2	CASSQYRAPPGELFF	TGTGCCAGCAGCCAATACAGGGCCCCCCCCGGGGAGCTGTTTTTT
TRBD2	.	TRBJ2-7	TRBV5-1	CASSGLLAGGLDEQYF	TGCGCCAGCAGCGGTCTTCTAGCGGGGGGGCTGGACGAGCAGTACTTC
.	once	TRBJ2-7	TRBV6-2/TRBV6-3	CASSYSKLIPVEQYF	TGTGCCAGCAGTTACTCGAAGTTAATTCCGGTAGAGCAGTACTTC
.	.	TRBJ1-1	TRBV10-1	CASSGRRRTFF	TGCGCCAGCAGTGGACGCCGAAGGACTTTCTTT
.	.	TRBJ2-6	TRBV6-6	CASTSSGANVLTF	TGTGCCAGCACTAGCTCTGGGGCCAACGTCCTGACTTTC
TRBD1	.	TRBJ2-1	TRBV14	CASSLDRGYNEQFF	TGTGCCAGCAGCCTGGACAGGGGGTACAATGAGCAGTTCTTC
.	.	TRBJ1-5	TRBV19	CASTVQFNQPQHF	TGTGCCAGTACTGTACAGTTCAATCAGCCCCAGCATTTT
TRBD1	.	TRBJ1-2	TRBV19	CASTPTGGGYGYTF	TGTGCCAGTACCCCGACAGGGGGGGGCTATGGCTACACCTTC
TRBD1	.	TRBJ1-6	TRBV28	CASSLAGGNSPLHF	TGTGCCAGCAGTTTGGCAGGGGGTAATTCACCCCTCCACTTT